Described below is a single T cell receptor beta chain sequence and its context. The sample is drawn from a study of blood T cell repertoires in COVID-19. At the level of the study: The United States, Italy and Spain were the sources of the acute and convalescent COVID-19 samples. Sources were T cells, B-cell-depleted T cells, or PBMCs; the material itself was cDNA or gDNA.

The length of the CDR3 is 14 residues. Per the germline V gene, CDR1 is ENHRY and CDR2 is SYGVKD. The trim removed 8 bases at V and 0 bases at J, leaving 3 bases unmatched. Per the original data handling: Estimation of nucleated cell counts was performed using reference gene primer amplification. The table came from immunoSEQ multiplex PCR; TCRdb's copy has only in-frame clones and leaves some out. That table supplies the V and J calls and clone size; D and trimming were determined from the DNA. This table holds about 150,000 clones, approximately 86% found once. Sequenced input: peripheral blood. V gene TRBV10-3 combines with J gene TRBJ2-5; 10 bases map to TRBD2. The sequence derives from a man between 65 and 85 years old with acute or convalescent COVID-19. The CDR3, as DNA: TGTGCCATCGCAGGGACTAGCGACCAAGAGACCCAGTACTTC. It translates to CAIAGTSDQETQYF.